These T cell receptor beta chains were read from a single sample in a study of blood T cells in healthy people across ages. TCRdb re-derived calls from the 5' RACE reads in MiXCR, one entry per CDR3 protein. The sample shows around 800,000 distinct CDR3 sequences, around 45% of them seen only once. The sequenced material came from blood. The receptors derive from a man aged 80 or over in good health. Each CDR3 is given with its conserved first and last residue. The order of the fields is D gene, V gene, J gene, clone size, CDR3 protein, CDR3 DNA. D genes are given only for firm matches. Rows may omit the clone size; those that give it use once, few, many or a size class.

D: TRBD2
V: TRBV20-1
J: TRBJ2-1
size: few
CDR3: CSVRLAGDTEQFF
DNA: TGCAGTGTTAGACTAGCGGGAGATACTGAGCAGTTCTTC

D: .
V: TRBV28
J: TRBJ2-7
size: few
CDR3: CASRSGLLYEQYF
DNA: TGTGCCAGCAGATCGGGACTTTTATACGAGCAGTACTTC

D: TRBD2
V: TRBV27
J: TRBJ2-1
size: .
CDR3: CASSPRLAEYNEQFF
DNA: TGTGCCAGCAGTCCCCGACTAGCGGAGTACAATGAGCAGTTCTTC

D: TRBD2
V: TRBV7-2
J: TRBJ2-7
size: few
CDR3: CASSPSGRASYEQYF
DNA: TGTGCCAGCAGCCCTAGCGGGAGGGCGTCCTACGAGCAGTACTTC

D: .
V: TRBV3-1
J: TRBJ2-5
size: many
CDR3: CASTSRERKSMQYF
DNA: TGTGCCAGCACATCCAGGGAGCGGAAATCTATGCAGTACTTC

D: .
V: TRBV20-1
J: TRBJ1-5
size: .
CDR3: CSARGGGSGQPQHF
DNA: TGCAGTGCTAGAGGAGGGGGTTCAGGGCAGCCCCAGCATTTT

D: TRBD1
V: TRBV10-2
J: TRBJ1-5
size: .
CDR3: CASRPAQGDQPQHF
DNA: TGCGCCAGCAGACCCGCCCAGGGGGATCAGCCCCAGCATTTT

D: .
V: TRBV6-5
J: TRBJ1-6
size: once
CDR3: CASSDREQNSPLHF
DNA: TGTGCCAGCAGCGACCGGGAGCAAAATTCACCCCTCCACTTT

D: TRBD1
V: TRBV6-5
J: TRBJ1-4
size: .
CDR3: CASSYSKGASGNEKLFF
DNA: TGTGCCAGCAGTTACTCAAAGGGGGCGAGTGGTAATGAAAAACTGTTTTTT

D: TRBD2
V: TRBV20-1
J: TRBJ2-7
size: .
CDR3: CSQSGSGYEQYF
DNA: TGCAGTCAGAGCGGGAGCGGATACGAGCAGTACTTC